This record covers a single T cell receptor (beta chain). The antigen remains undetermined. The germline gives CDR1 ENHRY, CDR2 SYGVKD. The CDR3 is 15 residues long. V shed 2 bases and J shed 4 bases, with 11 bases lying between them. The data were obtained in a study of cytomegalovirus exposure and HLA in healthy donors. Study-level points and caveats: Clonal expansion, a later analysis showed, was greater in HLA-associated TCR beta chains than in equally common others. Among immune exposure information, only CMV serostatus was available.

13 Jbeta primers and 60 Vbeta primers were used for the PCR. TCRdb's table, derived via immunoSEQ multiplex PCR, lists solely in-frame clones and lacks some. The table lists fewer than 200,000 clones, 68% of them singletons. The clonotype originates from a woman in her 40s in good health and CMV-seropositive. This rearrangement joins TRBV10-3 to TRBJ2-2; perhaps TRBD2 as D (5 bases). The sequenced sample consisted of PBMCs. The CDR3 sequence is CAISEARGGTGELFF. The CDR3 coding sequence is TGTGCCATCAGTGAGGCTCGGGGTGGCACCGGGGAGCTGTTTTTT.